This T cell receptor (beta chain) was retrieved from a study of blood T cell repertoires in COVID-19. Some clones are missing from TCRdb's copy, which holds only in-frame ones; the method was immunoSEQ multiplex PCR. The data show about 270,000 clones, 75% to 90% seen once. The ends were cut back, 1 base at V and 3 bases at J, with 10 bases in the middle. This CDR3 contains 15 residues. Germline-derived CDR1 and CDR2 are SGHVS and FNYEAQ. The chain recombines TRBV7-6 with TRBJ1-5; D gene ambiguous. The origin of this receptor is a young woman who had recovered from COVID-19. Sequencing was carried out using PBMCs or T cells enriched from blood (not recorded which). CDR3 in DNA: TGTGCCAGCAGCTTAGAGCCGGGGAACAATCAGCCCCAGCATTTT. Encoded protein: CASSLEPGNNQPQHF.